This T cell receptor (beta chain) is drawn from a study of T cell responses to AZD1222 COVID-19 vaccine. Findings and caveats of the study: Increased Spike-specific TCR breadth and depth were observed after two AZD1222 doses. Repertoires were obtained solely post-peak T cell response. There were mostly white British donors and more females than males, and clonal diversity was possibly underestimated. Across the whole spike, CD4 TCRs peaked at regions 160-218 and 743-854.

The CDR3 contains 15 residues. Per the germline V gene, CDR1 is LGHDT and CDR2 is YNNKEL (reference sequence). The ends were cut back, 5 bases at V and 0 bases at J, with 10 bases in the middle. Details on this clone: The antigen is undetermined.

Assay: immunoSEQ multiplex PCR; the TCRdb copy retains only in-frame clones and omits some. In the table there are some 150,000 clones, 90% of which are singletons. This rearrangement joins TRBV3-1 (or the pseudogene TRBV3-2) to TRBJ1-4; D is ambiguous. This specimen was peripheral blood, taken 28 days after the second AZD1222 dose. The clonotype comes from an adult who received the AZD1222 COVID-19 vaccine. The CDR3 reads CASSVSLATNEKLFF. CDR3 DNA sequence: TGTGCCAGCAGCGTAAGCCTTGCAACTAATGAAAAACTGTTTTTT.